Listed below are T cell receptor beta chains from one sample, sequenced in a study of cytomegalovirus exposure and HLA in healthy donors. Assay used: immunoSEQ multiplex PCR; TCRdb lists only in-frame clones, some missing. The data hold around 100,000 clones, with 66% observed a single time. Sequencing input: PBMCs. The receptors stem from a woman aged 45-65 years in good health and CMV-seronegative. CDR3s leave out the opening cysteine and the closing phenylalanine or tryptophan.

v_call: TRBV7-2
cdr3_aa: ASSLVSEPNYGYT

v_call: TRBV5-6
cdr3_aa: ASSPTFKREYYEQY

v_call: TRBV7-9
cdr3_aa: ASSGGRGGSYEQF

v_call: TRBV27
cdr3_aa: ASRGLAEPGGDTQY

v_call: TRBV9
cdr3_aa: ASSVGWGMSSYEQY

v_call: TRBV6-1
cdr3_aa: ASSEVGGLASYEQY

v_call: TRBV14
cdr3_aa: ASSQAAGGTREQY

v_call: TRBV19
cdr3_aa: ASSIALAGVSYEQY

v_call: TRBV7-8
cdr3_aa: ASSSLRDQPQH

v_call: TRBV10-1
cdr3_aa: ASSEFGDGYT

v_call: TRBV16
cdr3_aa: ASSPDRYNEQF

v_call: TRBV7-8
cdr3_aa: ASRGGGGTNQETQY

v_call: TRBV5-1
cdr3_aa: ASSLVSGDTGELF

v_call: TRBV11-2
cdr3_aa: ASSLRLGGAKETQY

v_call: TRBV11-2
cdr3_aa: ASSAGLAGEYAQY

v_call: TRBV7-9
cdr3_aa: ASSPEGVRREAF

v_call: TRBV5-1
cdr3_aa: ASSLGTSGRQETQY

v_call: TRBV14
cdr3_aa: ASSPPMTGTAYEQY

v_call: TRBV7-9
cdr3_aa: ASSSGLAGELQY

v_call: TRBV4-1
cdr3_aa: ASSQESGTSDHNEQF

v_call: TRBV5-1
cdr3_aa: ASSSSGQFMNTQY

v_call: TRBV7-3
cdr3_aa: ASSKNEGGKETQY

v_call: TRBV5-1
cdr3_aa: ASSDRQGMNTEAF

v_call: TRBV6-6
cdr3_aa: ASSSTGELF

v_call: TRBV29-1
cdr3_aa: SVGLDREQF

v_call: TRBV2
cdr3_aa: ASTNNGEVNQRETQY

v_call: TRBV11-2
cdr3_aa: ASSLGPYSGANVLT

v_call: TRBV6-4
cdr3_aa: ASSGLSGGAGEQF

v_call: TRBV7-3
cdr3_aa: ASSQATDTQY

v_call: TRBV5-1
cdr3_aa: ASSLTSGSYEQY

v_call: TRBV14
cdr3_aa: ASSLAGSPDTQY

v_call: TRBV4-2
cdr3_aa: ASSQTRDSKIAQY

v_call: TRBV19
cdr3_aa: ASSIPTGLGVDTQY

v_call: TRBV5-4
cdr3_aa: ASSPRQGRTEAF

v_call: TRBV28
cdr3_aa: ASSLWGGESTEAF